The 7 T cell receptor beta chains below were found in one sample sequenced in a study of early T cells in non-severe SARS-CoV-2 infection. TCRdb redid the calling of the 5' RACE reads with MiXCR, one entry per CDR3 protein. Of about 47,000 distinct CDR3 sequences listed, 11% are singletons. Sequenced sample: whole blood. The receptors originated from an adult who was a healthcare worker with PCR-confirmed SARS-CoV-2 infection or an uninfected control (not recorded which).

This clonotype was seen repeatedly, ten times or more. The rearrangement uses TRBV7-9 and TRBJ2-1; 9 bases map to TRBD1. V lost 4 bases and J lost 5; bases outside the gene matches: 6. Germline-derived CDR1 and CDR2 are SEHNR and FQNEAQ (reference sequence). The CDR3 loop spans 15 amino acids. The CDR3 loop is CASSSGQGRDNEQFF. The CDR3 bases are TGTGCCAGCAGCTCCGGACAGGGGAGGGACAATGAGCAGTTCTTC.

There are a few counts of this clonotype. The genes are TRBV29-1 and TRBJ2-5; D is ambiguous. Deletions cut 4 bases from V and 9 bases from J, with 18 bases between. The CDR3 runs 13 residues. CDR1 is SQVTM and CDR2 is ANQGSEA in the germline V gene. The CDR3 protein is CSVVPAGEAPQYF. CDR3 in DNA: TGCAGCGTTGTGCCAGCCGGTGAGGCGCCCCAGTACTTC.

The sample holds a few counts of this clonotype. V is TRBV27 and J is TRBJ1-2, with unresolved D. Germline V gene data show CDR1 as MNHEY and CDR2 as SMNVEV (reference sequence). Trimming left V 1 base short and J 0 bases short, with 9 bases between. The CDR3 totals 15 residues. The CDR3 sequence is CASSLFGQSNYGYTF. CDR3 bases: TGTGCCAGCAGTTTATTTGGGCAGTCTAACTATGGCTACACCTTC.

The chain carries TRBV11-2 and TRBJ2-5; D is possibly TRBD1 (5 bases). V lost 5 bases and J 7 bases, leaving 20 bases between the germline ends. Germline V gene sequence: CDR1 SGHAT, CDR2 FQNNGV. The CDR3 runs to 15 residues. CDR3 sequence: CASSPPHRPPGTQYF. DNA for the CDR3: TGTGCCAGCAGCCCCCCCCACAGGCCCCCCGGGACCCAGTACTTC.

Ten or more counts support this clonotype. CDR3 amino acids: CASSDSILAGATEQFF. The CDR3 region has the DNA TGTGCCAGCAGTGACTCGATACTAGCGGGAGCGACTGAGCAGTTCTTC. The chain combines TRBV6-4 with TRBJ2-1, with TRBD2 matching 11 bases. J gave up 9 bases and V 0 bases, and 7 bases lay outside the gene matches. Germline CDR1 is MRHNA and CDR2 is SNTAGT. The CDR3 consists of 16 residues.

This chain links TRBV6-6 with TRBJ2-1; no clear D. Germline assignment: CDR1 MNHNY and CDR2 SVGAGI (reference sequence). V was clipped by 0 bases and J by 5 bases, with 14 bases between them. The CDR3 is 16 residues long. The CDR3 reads CASSYSRPQPNNEQFF. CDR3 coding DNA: TGTGCCAGCAGTTACTCGCGGCCCCAGCCCAACAATGAGCAGTTCTTC.

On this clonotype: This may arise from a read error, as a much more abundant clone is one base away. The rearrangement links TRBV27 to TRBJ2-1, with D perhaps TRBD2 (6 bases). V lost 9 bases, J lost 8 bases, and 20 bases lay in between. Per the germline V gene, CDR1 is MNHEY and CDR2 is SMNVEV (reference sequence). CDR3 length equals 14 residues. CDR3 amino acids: CASNRDFGFDEQFF. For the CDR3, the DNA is TGTGCCAGTAACCGGGACTTTGGGTTCGATGAGCAGTTCTTC.